What follows describes a single T cell receptor (beta chain). Its matching antigen is unknown. These data belong to a study of monozygotic twins with inflammatory bowel disease. The study, taken as a whole, reports: Repertoire likeness was no different across concordant and discordant twins, perhaps owing to restricted power.

This CDR3 has 16 residues. Germline V lookup: CDR1 MNHEY, CDR2 SVGAGI. TCRdb re-called the 5' RACE reads, yielding one record per CDR3 amino acid sequence without DNA. Here the sample table reports around 150,000 distinct CDR3 sequences. Sequences were obtained from blood. The chain employs TRBV6-5 and TRBJ2-1. This clonotype was obtained from a human donor with ulcerative colitis or Crohn's disease, or a healthy co-twin of an affected twin (not recorded which). CDR3 protein: CASSYRASSSYNEQFF.